The present entry profiles one T cell receptor (beta chain) with its context. The data were taken from a study of blood T cell repertoires in COVID-19. Across the whole study: The United States, Italy and Spain supplied acute and convalescent COVID-19 samples. T cells, B-cell-depleted T cells, or PBMCs provided the cDNA or gDNA that served as material.

Under the authors' procedure: Estimated nucleated cell counts came from reference gene primer amplification. Here immunoSEQ multiplex PCR was the method, and the copy in TCRdb shows in-frame clones only, minus some. That table is the source of V, J and clone size, and D and trimming were worked out from the DNA. The sample holds 200,000 to 300,000 clones, about nine tenths seen once. Between the trimmed V and J ends, which lost 2 bases and 2 bases, there was a span of 13 bases. The germline CDR1 and CDR2 sequences are PRHDT and FYEKMQ (reference sequence). This CDR3 spans 15 amino acids. The J gene is TRBJ2-7, the V gene TRBV13; tentatively, D is TRBD1 (6 bases). The sequencing sample was made of peripheral blood. This TCR was sampled from a person under 30 with COVID-19, enrolled during active disease. The CDR3 region has the DNA TGTGCCAGCAGCTTACTGGACAGAAGAACCTACGAGCAGTACTTC. Its protein is CASSLLDRRTYEQYF. The full variable domain, completed using reference TRBV13 and TRBJ2-7, is AAGVIQSPRHLIKEKRETATLKCYPIPRHDTVYWYQQGPGQDPQFLISFYEKMQSDKGSIPDRFSAQQFSDYHSELNMSSLELGDSALYFCASSLLDRRTYEQYFGPGTRLTVT.